This T cell receptor beta chain was found in a study of shared T cell receptors in the human thymus (dated by TCRdb to the early 2020s). Looking at the study overall: The study examined how self-reactive, shared T-cell receptor alpha chains are generated in the human thymus.

V and J are truncated by 3 bases and 0 bases respectively, leaving an intervening sequence of 18 bases. The germline V gene encodes CDR1 MNHNS and CDR2 SASEGT. Its CDR3 holds 17 amino acids, cysteine through phenylalanine. The DNA shown is the 51-base CDR3, in frame from base 1. Library preparation was by the immunoSEQ multiplex PCR assay. The clones in this table, taken by TCRdb from immuneACCESS, are in-frame only. Not every clone is retained; where verified, under half of the shortfall comes from an unresolved V gene, and the cause of the rest is unknown. A total of about 380,000 clones appear in this sample, 85% to 95% of them only once. The top ten clonotypes cover roughly 0.02% of the sample. As for this clone: Its antigen target is currently unknown. Within one base of it there is no much larger clone, and no base qualities were kept.

The receptor was derived from a human donor. Recombination joined TRBV6-1 with TRBJ2-7; no confident D gene assignment can be made. The specimen sequenced was thymocytes. The CDR3 region has the sequence CASSETRRPVFSYEQYF. The sequenced DNA is TGTGCCAGCAGTGAGACTCGCCGTCCCGTCTTCTCCTACGAGCAGTACTTC.